This T cell receptor (beta chain) emerged from a study of blood T cells in healthy people across ages. The CDR3 covers 15 residues. From germline, CDR1 is SGHAT and CDR2 FQNNGV. The V and J ends lost 5 bases and 2 bases, in that order; junction bases with no gene match: 7. Alongside a J-beta primer mix, a sample-barcoded 5' primer served in a second PCR lasting roughly 7 to 11 cycles. TCRdb ran MiXCR on the 5' RACE reads and lists one entry per CDR3 protein. The sample holds around 940,000 distinct CDR3 sequences; roughly 51% are singletons and the top ten take about a fifth. The sample was blood. The chain employs TRBV11-2 and TRBJ2-3; 7 bases line up with TRBD1. This TCR was sampled from a woman aged 55-69 years in good health. CDR3 DNA sequence: TGTGCCAGCAGCGCCACGGGACAGCACACAGATACGCAGTATTTT. It translates to CASSATGQHTDTQYF.